A selection of T cell receptor beta chains follows, all from one sample in a study of T cell responses to AZD1222 COVID-19 vaccine. Profiling relied on immunoSEQ multiplex PCR, and the TCRdb table lists in-frame clones only, not all of them. The table lists roughly 150,000 clones, around 88% of them singletons. The material sequenced was peripheral blood, taken on day 0 of AZD1222 vaccination. The receptors were gathered from an adult in good health. Each CDR3 is given with its conserved first and last residue. The order of the fields is J gene, D gene, clone size, V gene, CDR3 length, CDR3 DNA, CDR3 protein. D genes are given only for firm matches. For some rows the clone size is stated as once, few or many, or as a class when expanded; others skip it.

>TRBJ2-2|TRBD2|-|TRBV7-2|15
TGTGCCAGCAGCTCGATGACTAGCAACACCGGGGAGCTGTTTTTT
CASSSMTSNTGELFF
>TRBJ1-2|-|-|TRBV7-9|12
TGTGCCAGCAGCCTTCAGAGCTATGGCTACACCTTC
CASSLQSYGYTF
>TRBJ2-1|-|-|TRBV10-2|13
TGCGCCAGCAGTGAGTCAGGGTACAATGAGCAGTTCTTC
CASSESGYNEQFF
>TRBJ2-1|-|-|TRBV5-8|13
TGTGCCAGCAGCACGGCCGGGGGCGGGAAGCAGTTCTTC
CASSTAGGGKQFF
>TRBJ2-2|TRBD1|-|TRBV3-1/TRBV3-2|16
TGTGCCAGCAGCCAATCAACAGGGGCCTCCACCGGGGAGCTGTTTTTT
CASSQSTGASTGELFF
>TRBJ1-2|-|-|TRBV7-2|14
TGTGCCAGCAGCTTAGAAGTCAGGAACTATGGCTACACCTTC
CASSLEVRNYGYTF
>TRBJ1-4|-|-|TRBV7-8|13
TGTGCCAGCAGCTTCAGGGGACGGGAAAAACTGTTTTTT
CASSFRGREKLFF
>TRBJ1-2|-|-|TRBV5-1|12
TGCGCCAGCAGTTTAGACGTTAGAGGCTACACCTTC
CASSLDVRGYTF
>TRBJ1-1|-|-|TRBV3-1/TRBV3-2|17
TGTGCCAGCAGCCAAGTACGGACTGCCCCCCTGAACACTGAAGCTTTCTTT
CASSQVRTAPLNTEAFF
>TRBJ1-3|-|-|TRBV7-8|14
TGTGCCAGCAGCTCATCCAGGGCTGGAAACACCATATATTTT
CASSSSRAGNTIYF
>TRBJ1-6|-|-|TRBV7-2|14
TGTGCCAGCACCAAGGGGCCAAGTAATTCACCCCTCCACTTT
CASTKGPSNSPLHF
>TRBJ2-2|TRBD1|-|TRBV2|16
TGTGCCAGCAGTTATGTTGGGACAGGCACCACCGGGGAGCTGTTTTTT
CASSYVGTGTTGELFF
>TRBJ2-2|-|-|TRBV30|12
TGTGCCTGGAGTTCAAACGCCGGGGAGCTGTTTTTT
CAWSSNAGELFF
>TRBJ1-1|-|-|TRBV30|13
TGTGCCTGGAGTGTAATGGGAGTTACTGAAGCTTTCTTT
CAWSVMGVTEAFF
>TRBJ1-5|TRBD1|-|TRBV19|16
TGTGCCAGTAGCACTACAGGGGGCAGTGGCAATCAGCCCCAGCATTTT
CASSTTGGSGNQPQHF
>TRBJ1-2|-|-|TRBV6-2/TRBV6-3|13
TGTGCCAGCAACCCATTGTATGAGGGCGGCTACACCTTC
CASNPLYEGGYTF
>TRBJ2-2|-|-|TRBV11-2|18
TGTGCCAGCAGCTTACTTGCGGGATTCTATTCGAACACCGGGGAGCTGTTTTTT
CASSLLAGFYSNTGELFF
>TRBJ1-3|-|-|TRBV2|15
TGTGCCAGCAGTGAGCAGGGAATGGAAGGAAACACCATATATTTT
CASSEQGMEGNTIYF
>TRBJ2-5|-|-|TRBV12-5|13
TGTGCTAGTGGTCACGGGAACCAAGAGACCCAGTACTTC
CASGHGNQETQYF
>TRBJ2-1|-|few|TRBV11-3|15
TGTGCCAGCAGCTTAGACAGCGGGTCCGAACGGGAGCAGTTCTTC
CASSLDSGSEREQFF
>TRBJ1-1|-|many|TRBV3-1/TRBV3-2|15
TGTGCCAGCAGCCAAGGCGGTAGGGGGGACACTGAAGCTTTCTTT
CASSQGGRGDTEAFF
>TRBJ2-4|-|-|TRBV5-8|13
TGTGCCAGCAGCTTACCAGGGAACGACATTCAGTACTTC
CASSLPGNDIQYF
>TRBJ1-3|TRBD1|once|TRBV15|15
TGTGCCACCAGCAGAGCGGAGGGGGCCTTAGACACCATATATTTT
CATSRAEGALDTIYF
>TRBJ2-7|TRBD2|-|TRBV19|14
TGTGCCAGTAGTATAGATCGGGGGGAGTACGAGCAGTACTTC
CASSIDRGEYEQYF